This T cell receptor beta chain was sequenced in a study of CD8 T cells in ankylosing spondylitis. The CDR3 extends over 12 amino acids. V dropped 0 bases and J dropped 11 bases, with 7 bases sitting between them. TCRdb reprocessed the 5' RACE reads with MiXCR, giving one entry per CDR3 protein. The sample includes under 850,000 distinct CDR3 sequences, under 20% of them seen just once. Study-level findings and limits: Within ankylosing spondylitis blood, a TCR beta motif made up of roughly eight highly homologous variants appeared to be characteristic.

Comments on this clonotype: Its cognate antigen is unknown.

The TCR was taken from a male donor with ankylosing spondylitis. J is TRBJ1-4 and V is TRBV12-3 or TRBV12-4; D call uncertain. Sequencing was done on a sample of blood, either unsorted or a sorted T cell fraction (not recorded which). CDR3 in DNA: TGTGCCAGCAGTTTAGCGCGGGATAAACTGTTTTTT. Amino acids: CASSLARDKLFF.